This T cell receptor beta chain emerged from a study of T-cell memory formation after mild COVID-19. Study-level background: Largely, TCR clusters stayed within a single donor.

MiXCR, applied by TCRdb to the 5' RACE reads, yields one record per CDR3 protein. The sample contains about 140,000 distinct CDR3 sequences, around 25% of which appear only once. Study-level findings and limits: CM and EM subsets held most contracting CD4+ clones; EMRA held CD8+ ones. Prior to infection, memory already included some responding clones, suggesting cross-reactive memory joined. Clones contracting over day 15 to 85 were CD4/CD8 balanced, with later expanders leaning CD4+.

This clonotype has just one count. Its antigen is undetermined. The specimen sequenced was PBMCs or a T cell subset sorted from them (not recorded which). The receptor's source is an adult woman who had mild COVID-19 (a few samples of this study predate the infection). Cell type and time point are not known.

The chain's CDR3 is CASSETKTGRPEAFF. The CDR3 bases are TGTGCCAGTAGTGAAACCAAGACAGGGAGGCCTGAAGCTTTCTTT. The chain joins TRBV19 to TRBJ1-1; 7 bases align to TRBD1. This CDR3 region has 15 residues. J gave up 6 bases and V 5 bases, and 12 bases lay outside the gene matches. Per the germline V gene, CDR1 is LNHDA and CDR2 is SQIVND (reference sequence).